This TCR beta chain was profiled in a study of blood T cells in healthy people across ages. Study-level results: Among long-lived donors, naive CD4+ cells were more numerous and diversity higher than in aged donors. PBMCs that were unsorted prevented a conclusive naive versus antigen-experienced comparison. Getting older went along with TCR beta diversity per million T cells dropping roughly linearly.

Per sample, extraction of total RNA gave at least 5 micrograms in every case. About this clonotype itself: Its antigen is still unknown.

A J-beta primer mix and a sample-barcoded 5' primer were used in a second PCR of roughly 7 to 12 cycles. MiXCR, applied by TCRdb to the 5' RACE reads, yields one record per CDR3 protein. In the table there are 910,000 or so distinct CDR3 sequences, about 53% of which are singletons. CDR1 and CDR2 (germline): LGHNA, YSLEER. This CDR3 is 13 amino acids long. Between the trimmed V and J ends, which lost 1 base and 9 bases, there was a span of 13 bases. Sequenced input: blood. The origin of this receptor is a woman in her sixties or seventies in good health. This chain uses TRBV4-3 with TRBJ2-7; D uncertain. CDR3 in amino acids: CASSQGVGLGQYF. CDR3 coding DNA: TGCGCCAGCAGCCAAGGGGTAGGGTTGGGGCAGTACTTC.